This TCR beta chain is from a study of blood T cell repertoires in COVID-19. As for the study in general: Samples taken during acute and convalescent COVID-19 were collected in the United States, Italy and Spain. Nucleic acid was either cDNA or gDNA, and it came from T cells, B-cell-depleted T cells, or PBMCs.

The authors' processing: It was from reference gene primer amplification that nucleated cell counts were estimated. Method: immunoSEQ multiplex PCR; TCRdb's copy keeps in-frame clones and lacks some. That table is the source of V, J and clone size, and D and trimming were worked out from the DNA. The sample has roughly 380,000 clones, 89% seen once. Seattle patients were enrolled while actively infected and followed longitudinally. From germline, CDR1 is LGHNA and CDR2 YSLEER. The CDR3 has 20 residues. V was clipped by 4 bases and J by 0 bases; unmatched bases: 14. The sequence came from a woman between 35 and 50 years old with COVID-19, enrolled during active disease. The material sequenced was peripheral blood. The chain links TRBV4-3 to TRBJ2-1; 11 bases match TRBD2. The CDR3 here is CASSRQTPSGGQSSYNEQFF. DNA of the CDR3: TGCGCCAGCAGCCGACAGACGCCTAGCGGGGGGCAAAGCTCCTACAATGAGCAGTTCTTC.